This T cell receptor beta chain was observed in a study of long-term antiretroviral therapy in people with HIV. The CDR3 has 15 amino acids. Germline-derived CDR1 and CDR2 are SGHDN and FVKESK. Version v3.0 of the immunoSEQ assay was performed at survey level. Assay used: immunoSEQ multiplex PCR; TCRdb lists only in-frame clones, some missing. The sample lists over 8,500 clones, about 86% occurring once. Overall study findings and caveats: Controls showed broader CDR3 length ranges than did the HIV repertoires.

A note on this clone: Its antigen is currently unknown.

This receptor was obtained from a man aged 50-59 years with HIV. Sequenced here: unsorted PBMCs, sampled 7.2 years after starting antiretroviral therapy. V usage is TRBV14 and J usage is TRBJ2-5; tentatively, D is TRBD1 (5 bases). The J call may be in error: the DNA end matches TRBJ2-7 better. The CDR3, as DNA: TGTGCCAGCAGCCAAGGAACAGGCTTGGTCTACGAGCAGTACTTC. As protein: CASSQGTGLVYEQYF.